In this sample, the clone carrying this T cell receptor (beta chain) turned up many times. Its matching antigen is unknown. Transcripts of RNA were the source for amplifying TCR beta CDR3 regions. HTBI primers primed a first-round RT-PCR, and a second-round multiplex PCR followed. Using its own MiXCR run on the multiplex PCR reads, TCRdb lists one record per CDR3 protein. Of about 400,000 distinct CDR3 sequences in the sample, around 20% were seen once. The data derive from a study of Graves' ophthalmopathy and Graves' hyperthyroidism. Broader study findings: Most thyroid clonotypes with frequency above 0.001 were detected in blood too.

The CDR3 covers 14 residues. Trimming took 8 bases from V and 3 from J; bases not matched to a gene: 8. Germline lookup yields CDR1 SGDLS and CDR2 YYNGEE. The sequenced sample consisted of peripheral blood. The chain recombines TRBV9 with TRBJ2-7; TRBD1 agrees at 10 bases. The receptor's source is a woman aged 18 to 35 with stable Graves' hyperthyroidism. CDR3 DNA: TGTGCCAGTAGTGTAGGACAGGGGGGCTACGAGCAGTACTTC. This codes for CASSVGQGGYEQYF.